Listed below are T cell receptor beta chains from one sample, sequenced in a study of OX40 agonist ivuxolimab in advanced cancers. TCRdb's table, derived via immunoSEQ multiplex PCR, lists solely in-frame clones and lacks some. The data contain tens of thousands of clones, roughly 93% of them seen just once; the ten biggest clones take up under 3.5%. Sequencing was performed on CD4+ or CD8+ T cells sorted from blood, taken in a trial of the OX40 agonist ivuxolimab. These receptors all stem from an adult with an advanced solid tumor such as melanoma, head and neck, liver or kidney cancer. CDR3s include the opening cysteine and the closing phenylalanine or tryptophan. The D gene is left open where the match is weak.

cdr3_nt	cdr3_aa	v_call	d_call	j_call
TGTGCCAGCAGCTTCGACACCCCCGGGGAGCTGTTTTTT	CASSFDTPGELFF	TRBV11-3	NA	TRBJ2-2
TGTGCCAGCAGGGGGGACAGTGCCGGGGAGCTGTTTTTT	CASRGDSAGELFF	TRBV2	TRBD1	TRBJ2-2
TGCAGCGTAGGAGGGAGGACTCCGGAAGATACGCAGTATTTT	CSVGGRTPEDTQYF	TRBV29-1	NA	TRBJ2-3
TGCGCCAGCAGCTCACAAGGGACAGGGCGGTATGAGCAGTTCTTC	CASSSQGTGRYEQFF	TRBV5-1	TRBD1	TRBJ2-1
TGTGCCTGGAGGAACCTACGGGAATCCTACGAGCAGTACTTC	CAWRNLRESYEQYF	TRBV30	NA	TRBJ2-7
TGTGCCAGCAGCATCTACACAGATACGCAGTATTTT	CASSIYTDTQYF	TRBV9	NA	TRBJ2-3
TGCGCCAGCAGCGCCCGGGACAGGGGGCAAGGTGAGCAGTTCTTC	CASSARDRGQGEQFF	TRBV5-1	TRBD1	TRBJ2-1
TGTGCCAGCAGGGAGTCGACTCCCTTCCGAGCTTTCTTT	CASRESTPFRAFF	TRBV2	NA	TRBJ1-1
TGCAGCGTTGCGGACCCCGGGGGGTCAAGCTACGAGCAGTACTTC	CSVADPGGSSYEQYF	TRBV29-1	TRBD2	TRBJ2-7
TGTGCCAGCAGCGTCAGGGCACCATCTGGAAACACCATATATTTT	CASSVRAPSGNTIYF	TRBV7-9	NA	TRBJ1-3
TGTGCCAGCAGCCCCGGGAGTTATGGCTACACCTTC	CASSPGSYGYTF	TRBV14	NA	TRBJ1-2
TGTGCCAGCAGTGAATGGGGCCTCGCTGAGACCCAGTACTTC	CASSEWGLAETQYF	TRBV6-1	NA	TRBJ2-5
TGTGCCAGCAGCTTGGACACCTATGGCTACACCTTC	CASSLDTYGYTF	TRBV5-4	NA	TRBJ1-2
TGCGCCACAGCGTCAGATCCTACAGATACGCAGTATTTT	CATASDPTDTQYF	TRBV5-1	NA	TRBJ2-3
TGTGCCAGTAGAGATCGCGTCGGGATCAGGACCCAGCATTTT	CASRDRVGIRTQHF	TRBV19	NA	TRBJ1-5
TGTGCCATTACCATTCAGGGAAGAGAAGCTTTCTTT	CAITIQGREAFF	TRBV6-5	NA	TRBJ1-1
TGTGCCAGCAGCTTGGCTGGCGGCCAAGAGACCCAGTACTTC	CASSLAGGQETQYF	TRBV5-4	NA	TRBJ2-5
TGTGCCAGCAGCTTAGCTGGACAGGGCATCACAGATACGCAGTATTTT	CASSLAGQGITDTQYF	TRBV11-3	TRBD1	TRBJ2-3
TGTGCCATCAGGGAGTCGGGGGCCAATGAGCAGTTCTTC	CAIRESGANEQFF	TRBV10-3	NA	TRBJ2-1
TGTGCCAGCAGTGACCCGGGACAGGGGTATCATGAGCAGTTCTTC	CASSDPGQGYHEQFF	TRBV25-1	TRBD1	TRBJ2-1
TGTGCCTGGAGTGTACAAGGGGGGGTGACTGAAGCTTTCTTT	CAWSVQGGVTEAFF	TRBV30	NA	TRBJ1-1
TGTGCCAGCAGCCTCCCCGGTCGCTATGGCTACACCTTC	CASSLPGRYGYTF	TRBV5-8	NA	TRBJ1-2
TGTGCCAGCAGTGAATCCAGGGGGCTGGTCGGGGAGCTGTTTTTT	CASSESRGLVGELFF	TRBV6-1	TRBD1	TRBJ2-2
TGTGCCAGTAGTAAGGCAGGGCACACTGAAGCTTTCTTT	CASSKAGHTEAFF	TRBV19	NA	TRBJ1-1
TGTGCCAGCAGTCGAGACAGGGGTGACACTGAAGCTTTCTTT	CASSRDRGDTEAFF	TRBV7-9	TRBD1	TRBJ1-1
TGTGCCAGCAGCGCGGGACTAGCGGGAGCTGGCACCGGGGAGCTGTTTTTT	CASSAGLAGAGTGELFF	TRBV11-3	TRBD2	TRBJ2-2
TGTGCCACCAGCCTAAACAGGGATCCCACCTACGAGCAGTACTTC	CATSLNRDPTYEQYF	TRBV15	NA	TRBJ2-7